The 19 T cell receptor beta chains below all came from one sample that was sequenced in a study of CD8+ T cells in alopecia areata. The study sorted pooled cutaneous lymph node cells by CD4, CD8alpha, NKG2D, NKG2ACE and other markers. Extraction of RNA preceded its reverse transcription into cDNA, which served as the sequencing template. The assay was immunoSEQ multiplex PCR, and TCRdb's table has in-frame clones only and misses some. There are around 290,000 clones in the sample, none observed a single time. The source material was CD4+ T cells sorted from a lymph node. The receptors were sampled from a C3H/HeJ mouse with alopecia areata. The strain is characterized by the MHC haplotype H2-k.

This clone was seen only a few times. Germline and genes: mouse. The read halts 4 residues ahead of the CDR3 end, with the missing end drawn from the germline J gene. The chain recombines TRBV5 with TRBJ2-7; the match to TRBD2 covers 11 bases. Germline assignment: CDR1 LGHNA and CDR2 YNLKQL (reference sequence). The CDR3 runs to 15 residues. The CDR3: CASSPRLGGDYEQYF. The DNA read from the CDR3 is TGTGCCAGCAGCCCCCGACTGGGGGGGGATTAT.

This clone appeared a few times. Gene names denote mouse genes. The CDR3: CASSITNTGQLYF. The CDR3 bases that were read are TGTGCCAGCAGTATAACTAACACCGGG. The chain recombines TRBV19 with TRBJ2-2; D not resolved. The CDR3 goes on 4 residues after the read ends, and that part is filled in from the germline J gene. V was pared by 1 base and J by 2 bases, with 3 bases between. This CDR3 is built from 13 residues. Germline CDR1 reads FNHDT; CDR2 reads SITEND (reference sequence). Full variable domain (outside the CDR3, taken from reference TRBV19 and TRBJ2-2): GGIITQTPKFLIGQEGQKLTLKCQQNFNHDTMYWYRQDSGKGLRLIYYSITENDLQKGDLSEGYDASREKKSSFSLTVTSAQKNEMAVFLCASSITNTGQLYFGEGSKLTVL.

This clone has a handful of counts. Gene and germline names: mouse. The read ends 4 residues before the CDR3 terminus; that terminus is restored from the germline J gene. The V and J genes are TRBV13-1 and TRBJ2-5; 7 bases align to TRBD2. The germline CDR1 and CDR2 sequences are NSHNY and SYGAGN. With V trimmed by 2 bases and J by 1 base, 4 bases remained unmatched. The CDR3 runs 15 residues. Incomplete CDR3 DNA: TGTGCCAGCAGTGACCCGACTGGGTACCAAGAC. Its protein is CASSDPTGYQD. The CDR3 reads in full as CASSDPTGYQDTQYF.

This clone appeared a few times. Gene names and germline match the mouse. From the germline J gene comes the end of the CDR3, since the read stops 4 residues before it. The V and J genes are TRBV31 and TRBJ1-2, with TRBD1 matching over 8 bases. From germline, CDR1 is GKSSPN and CDR2 SITVG. This CDR3 is built from 13 residues. The trim removed 8 bases at V and 1 base at J, leaving 6 bases unmatched. This CDR3 is CANGQGRNSDYTF. The covered CDR3 bases are TGTGCCAACGGACAGGGAAGAAACTCC.

For this clone: All gene names here are mouse names. The read terminates 4 residues before the CDR3 end, so the remaining end is supplied by the germline J gene. The rearrangement joins TRBV13-1 to TRBJ2-5; 7 bases line up with TRBD1. The ends lost 1 base at V and 1 base at J; junction bases unmatched: 3. CDR3 size: 15 residues. Germline CDR1 reads NSHNY; CDR2 reads SYGAGN. The CDR3 is CASSDRQGDQDTQYF. The CDR3 DNA, read in part, is TGTGCCAGCAGTGATCGGCAGGGGGACCAAGAC.

This clone has just a few counts. Genes and germline are mouse. The CDR3 extends 4 residues past the end of the read, so its final part is completed from the germline J gene. The sample contains more than one DNA sequence encoding this CDR3. The chain couples TRBV13-1 to TRBJ2-7; TRBD1 is a possible D gene (7 bases). Germline V gene lookup returns CDR1 NSHNY and CDR2 SYGAGN. The CDR3 is 13 amino acids. Partial CDR3 DNA: TGTGCCAGCAGTGATGCAGGGGGGTAT. Translated: CASSDAGGY. The complete CDR3 reads CASSDAGGYEQYF.

This clone turned up a few times. All gene names here are mouse names. Coverage ceases 3 residues before the CDR3 finishes, and the germline J gene fills in the end. The chain carries TRBV13-1 and TRBJ1-6; D perhaps matches TRBD1 (5 bases). TRBJ1-6 is an open reading frame whose function is uncertain. The CDR3 has 14 amino acids. The germline V and J ends were trimmed by 4 bases and 2 bases, with 7 bases remaining between them. CDR1 is NSHNY, CDR2 SYGAGN, per germline. The CDR3 here is CASSSGTYNSPLYF. The part of the CDR3 DNA that was read is TGTGCCAGCAGTTCAGGGACCTATAATTCGCCC.

This clone turned up a few times. Mouse gene names and germline throughout. The read terminates 4 residues ahead of where the CDR3 ends, so the germline J gene completes it. The V call is TRBV13-2, the J call TRBJ1-2; 7 bases map to TRBD1. Losses at the gene ends were 0 bases for V and 2 bases for J; bases not matched to a gene: 4. The CDR3 loop spans 15 amino acids. Germline CDR1 reads NNHNN; CDR2 reads SYGAGS (reference sequence). The sequenced part of the CDR3 DNA is TGTGCCAGCGGTGATGAGGGGGCGCGGAACTCC. Translated: CASGDEGARNS. The complete CDR3 reads CASGDEGARNSDYTF.

Only a few counts were recorded for this clone. Gene names are mouse gene names. With the read ending 4 residues before the CDR3 end, the germline J gene is used to fill in that end. V and J are TRBV5 and TRBJ2-2; TRBD1 agrees at 9 bases. V lost 6 bases to trimming and J lost 2 bases; unmatched junction nucleotides: 4. This CDR3 is 15 amino acids long. Germline V lookup: CDR1 LGHNA, CDR2 YNLKQL (reference sequence). The CDR3 region is CASRSGTGNTGQLYF. CDR3 bases read: TGTGCCAGCAGATCCGGGACAGGGAACACCGGG.

This clone was found a few times. The genes and germline here are from mouse. The CDR3 is cut off 3 residues early in the read; its end comes from the germline J gene. The chain carries TRBV5 and TRBJ1-6; D possibly corresponds to TRBD1 (6 bases). TRBJ1-6 is recorded as an ORF, its role being uncertain. The CDR3 has 16 amino acids. The V gene lost 1 base and the J gene lost 2 bases, with 9 bases spanning the gap. Germline CDR1 is LGHNA and CDR2 is YNLKQL (reference sequence). The chain's CDR3 is CASSQAQGTYNSPLYF. The sequenced part of the CDR3 DNA is TGTGCCAGCAGCCAAGCGCAGGGGACCTATAATTCGCCC.

This clone came up a few times. Here the gene names and germline are mouse. The read halts 4 residues ahead of the CDR3 end, with the missing end drawn from the germline J gene. This chain uses TRBV13-1 with TRBJ1-1, with D tentatively TRBD1 (5 bases). There are 14 residues in the CDR3. V was cut by 2 bases and J by 1 base, with 9 bases left in between. Germline CDR1 NSHNY, CDR2 SYGAGN. The sequenced part of the CDR3 DNA is TGTGCCAGCAGTGAGGGGGGAGGGAACACA. It yields the protein CASSEGGGNT. The whole CDR3 protein reads CASSEGGGNTEVFF.

This clone was picked up a small number of times. Mouse germline and gene names are used. With the read ending 4 residues before the CDR3 end, the germline J gene is used to fill in that end. The chain is built from TRBV5 and TRBJ2-5; maybe TRBD1 (5 bases). V lost 4 bases, J lost 0 bases, and 8 bases lay in between. The CDR3 is made up of 14 amino acids. In germline, CDR1 is LGHNA, CDR2 YNLKQL (reference sequence). The CDR3 DNA, read in part, is TGTGCCAGCAGCCTCAGGGTTAACCAAGAC. As protein: CASSLRVNQD. The full CDR3 sequence reads CASSLRVNQDTQYF.

In the case of this clone: Germline and genes here are mouse. From the germline J gene comes the end of the CDR3, since the read stops 4 residues before it. This chain connects TRBV13-3 to TRBJ2-1; 9 bases agree with TRBD2. CDR3 length: 13 residues. Per the germline V gene, CDR1 is NNHDY and CDR2 is SYVADS. The trim removed 4 bases at V and 6 bases at J, leaving 2 bases unmatched. The part of the CDR3 DNA that was read is TGTGCCAGCAGTACTGGGGGGCTTGCT. Protein sequence: CASSTGGLA. The entire CDR3 is CASSTGGLAEQFF.

Of note for this clone: The genes and germline here are from mouse. The read falls 4 residues short of the CDR3 end, and the missing part is taken from the germline J gene. The same CDR3 also results from other DNA sequences found in this sample. This chain uses TRBV31 with TRBJ2-3; TRBD2 might be the D (7 bases). The CDR3 extends over 13 amino acids. Trimming cost V 0 bases and J 3 bases, with 7 bases left between them. The V gene's germline CDR1 is GKSSPN and CDR2 SITVG. The CDR3 bases that were read are TGTGCCTGGAGTCTGGGGGGCGCAGAA. As protein: CAWSLGGAE. The full CDR3 reads CAWSLGGAETLYF. Full variable domain (remainder filled in from reference TRBV31 and TRBJ2-3): AQTIHQWPVAEIKAVGSPLSLGCTIKGKSSPNLYWYWQATGGTLQQLFYSITVGQVESVVQLNLSASRPKDDQFILSTEKLLLSHSGFYLCAWSLGGAETLYFGSGTRLTVL.

This clone appeared a few times. Gene and germline names: mouse. Sequencing ends 4 residues short of the CDR3 end; the germline J gene provides the rest. This sequence joins TRBV13-1 and TRBJ2-7, with 8 bases aligning to TRBD1. V lost 1 base and J lost 2; bases outside the gene matches: 2. The CDR3 is 14 residues long. The germline CDR1 and CDR2 sequences are NSHNY and SYGAGN. Partial CDR3 DNA: TGTGCCAGCAGTGATCAGGGGGCTACCTAT. Amino acid sequence: CASSDQGATY. The CDR3 in its entirety is CASSDQGATYEQYF.

This clone was picked up a small number of times. Gene names and germline match the mouse. The CDR3 reads CASSPTGGAEQFF. The sequenced part of the CDR3 DNA is TGTGCCAGCTCTCCGACTGGGGGGGCT. The chain uses TRBV12-1 and TRBJ2-1, with TRBD2 identical over 10 bases. The CDR3 end falls 4 residues outside the read, so it is completed with the germline J gene. CDR1 is SGHSN and CDR2 is HYEKVE in the germline V gene. This CDR3 has 13 residues.

This clone occurred a few times. Germline and genes: mouse. The read terminates 4 residues before the CDR3 end, so the remaining end is supplied by the germline J gene. The rearrangement uses TRBV5 and TRBJ1-2, with D possibly being TRBD1 (6 bases). Germline V gene data show CDR1 as LGHNA and CDR2 as YNLKQL (reference sequence). CDR3 size: 15 residues. V shed 1 base and J shed 0 bases, with 9 bases lying between them. The CDR3 DNA, read in part, is TGTGCCAGCAGCCAAGGTGGGACAACAAACTCC. It translates to CASSQGGTTNS. The entire CDR3 reads CASSQGGTTNSDYTF.

This clone came up many times. Gene names follow the mouse nomenclature. With the read ending 4 residues before the CDR3 end, the germline J gene is used to fill in that end. This chain connects TRBV17 to TRBJ2-2; D may be TRBD1 (6 bases). This CDR3 has 14 residues. CDR1 MNHDT and CDR2 YYDKIL come from the germline V gene. Between the trimmed V and J ends, which lost 3 bases and 5 bases, there was a span of 10 bases. The sequenced CDR3 bases are TGTGCTAGCAGTAGGGACAGTGGGACCGGG. Translated: CASSRDSGTG. The whole CDR3 sequence reads CASSRDSGTGQLYF. Using reference TRBV17 and TRBJ2-2 for the parts outside the CDR3, the full variable domain is DTTVKQNPRYKLARVGKPVNLICSQTMNHDTMYWYQKKPNQAPKLLLFYYDKILNREADTFEKFQSSRPNNSFCSLYIGSAGLEYSAMYLCASSRDSGTGQLYFGEGSKLTVL.

About this clone: Any gene name here is a mouse gene name. The read terminates 4 residues before the CDR3 end, so the remaining end is supplied by the germline J gene. The chain uses TRBV31 and TRBJ2-5; perhaps TRBD2 as D (6 bases). CDR3 size: 13 residues. The germline V gene has CDR1 GKSSPN and CDR2 SITVG. CDR3 sequence reads: CAWSLGGGDTQYF. The CDR3 DNA, read in part, is TGTGCCTGGAGTCTGGGGGGAGGAGAC.